Listed below are T cell receptor beta chains from one sample, sequenced in a study of PD-1 blockade in classical Hodgkin lymphoma. Libraries were prepared by immunoSEQ multiplex PCR; TCRdb keeps only in-frame clonotypes and omits some of them. This table has about 17,000 clones, around 72% appearing once. Sequencing used peripheral blood mononuclear cells (PBMCs), obtained at baseline. The origin of the receptors is a human donor with classical Hodgkin lymphoma. Both conserved end residues are part of each CDR3. The order of the fields is D gene, J gene, V gene, CDR3 protein. The D gene is left open where the match is weak.

d_gene: .
j_gene: TRBJ2-6
v_gene: TRBV18
CDR3aa: CASSPAVLTSFSGANVLTF

d_gene: .
j_gene: TRBJ2-6
v_gene: TRBV4-1
CDR3aa: CASSQPPGETGANVLTF

d_gene: .
j_gene: TRBJ2-7
v_gene: TRBV28
CDR3aa: CASSPGGPGYEQYF

d_gene: .
j_gene: TRBJ2-5
v_gene: TRBV13
CDR3aa: CASSEGSQETQYF

d_gene: .
j_gene: TRBJ2-3
v_gene: TRBV4-2
CDR3aa: CASSQDPDSYTDTQYF

d_gene: TRBD1
j_gene: TRBJ1-5
v_gene: TRBV6-5
CDR3aa: CASSPPSGGGQPQHF

d_gene: .
j_gene: TRBJ1-5
v_gene: TRBV19
CDR3aa: CASSRTAYSNQPQHF

d_gene: TRBD2
j_gene: TRBJ2-7
v_gene: TRBV28
CDR3aa: CASRPGLRADEQYF

d_gene: TRBD2
j_gene: TRBJ2-1
v_gene: TRBV7-3
CDR3aa: CASSQAGTSGSHQFF

d_gene: .
j_gene: TRBJ2-6
v_gene: TRBV10-2
CDR3aa: CASLGSGANVLTF

d_gene: .
j_gene: TRBJ1-6
v_gene: TRBV6-5
CDR3aa: CASSYSGQSPLHF

d_gene: .
j_gene: TRBJ1-5
v_gene: TRBV19
CDR3aa: CASSGGGGNQPQHF

d_gene: .
j_gene: TRBJ1-4
v_gene: TRBV19
CDR3aa: CASSHRFTANEKLFF

d_gene: .
j_gene: TRBJ1-5
v_gene: TRBV19
CDR3aa: CASGQQGSADSNQPQHF

d_gene: TRBD2
j_gene: TRBJ2-1
v_gene: TRBV7-8
CDR3aa: CASSPEAGGRNEQFF

d_gene: .
j_gene: TRBJ1-4
v_gene: TRBV4-3
CDR3aa: CASSQEIGTTNEKLFF

d_gene: .
j_gene: TRBJ1-6
v_gene: TRBV5-1
CDR3aa: CASSLDRAYNSPLHF